The source of this TCR beta chain is a study of T cell repertoires in cytomegalovirus infection (dated by TCRdb to between 2017 and 2020). Describing the broader study: Donor HLA type was relevant to the analysis, because carriage of CMV infection together with the matching HLA type was indicated by public TCR beta signatures.

Clipping removes 5 bases from V and 5 bases from J, with 7 as the unmatched junction base count. CDR1 is given as MDHEN and CDR2 as SYDVKM, both from the germline V gene. The CDR3 sequence holds 14 residues, the cysteine and phenylalanine included. Of the read, only the CDR3 DNA is kept; its 42 bases are in frame from base 1. This clonotype was found many times. Its recognized antigen is unknown. No qualities accompany the bases; no much larger clone lies one base away. Sequencing was carried out with an Illumina HiSeq 1500. TCRdb's own reprocessing of the public reads used fastp at Q25 and MiXCR and kept productive beta chains. Rows matching on CDR3 protein sequence are summarized as one entry with the most common DNA and genes. Here the sample has some 390,000 distinct CDR3 sequences; 18% occur a single time. 8.7% of the sample comes from the top ten. Results the study describes overall, beyond this receptor: The ex vivo response was dominated by HLA-C-restricted CMV-specific TCR beta clonotypes, which also provided the single most frequent clonotype in two of eight donors. Cumulative frequency of public TCR beta family members discriminated carriers of CMV infection plus the relevant HLA type in this cohort and an independent roughly 330-donor cohort.

The sample taken for sequencing was PBMCs. The chain is assembled from TRBV28 and TRBJ2-7; TRBD1 matches 9 bases in the middle. This TCR came from a human donor in good health (CMV status not recorded). Some clones in this sample may be carry-over from other donors' samples. The nucleotides read TGTGCCAGCAGTAGTCCCGGGACAGGGAACGAGCAGTACTTC. It translates to CASSSPGTGNEQYF.